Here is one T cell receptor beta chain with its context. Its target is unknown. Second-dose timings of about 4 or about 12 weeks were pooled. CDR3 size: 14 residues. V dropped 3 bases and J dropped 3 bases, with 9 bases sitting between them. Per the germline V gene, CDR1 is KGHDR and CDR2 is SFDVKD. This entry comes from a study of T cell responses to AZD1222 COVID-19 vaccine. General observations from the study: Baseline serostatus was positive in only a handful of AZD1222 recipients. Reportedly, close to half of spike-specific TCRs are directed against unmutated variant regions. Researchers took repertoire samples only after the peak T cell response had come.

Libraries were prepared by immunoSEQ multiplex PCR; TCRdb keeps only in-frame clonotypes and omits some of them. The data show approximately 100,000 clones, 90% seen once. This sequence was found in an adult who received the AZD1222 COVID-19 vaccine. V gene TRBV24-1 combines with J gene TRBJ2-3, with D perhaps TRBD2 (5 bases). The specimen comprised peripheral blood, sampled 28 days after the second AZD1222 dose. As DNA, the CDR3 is TGTGCCACCAGTGATCCCTCGGGAACAGATACGCAGTATTTT. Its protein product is CATSDPSGTDTQYF.